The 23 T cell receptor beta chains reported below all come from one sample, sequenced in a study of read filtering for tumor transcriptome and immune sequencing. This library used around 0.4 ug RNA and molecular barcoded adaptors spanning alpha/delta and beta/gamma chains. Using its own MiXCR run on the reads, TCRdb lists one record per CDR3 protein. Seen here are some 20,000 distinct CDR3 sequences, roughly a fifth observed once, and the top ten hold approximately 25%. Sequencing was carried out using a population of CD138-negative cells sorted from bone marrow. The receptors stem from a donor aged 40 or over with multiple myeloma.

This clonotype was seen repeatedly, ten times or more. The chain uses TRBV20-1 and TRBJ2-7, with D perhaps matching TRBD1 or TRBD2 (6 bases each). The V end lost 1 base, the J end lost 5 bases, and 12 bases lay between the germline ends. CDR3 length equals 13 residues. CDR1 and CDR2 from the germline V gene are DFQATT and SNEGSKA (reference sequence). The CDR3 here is CSARVRGVNEQYF. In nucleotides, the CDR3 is TGCAGTGCTAGAGTTAGGGGGGTGAACGAGCAGTACTTC.

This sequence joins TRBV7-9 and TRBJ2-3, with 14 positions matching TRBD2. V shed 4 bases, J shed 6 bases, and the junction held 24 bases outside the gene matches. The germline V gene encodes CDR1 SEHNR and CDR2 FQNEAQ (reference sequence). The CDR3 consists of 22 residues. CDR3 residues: CASSSYRANPRGLAGEADTQYF. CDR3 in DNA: TGTGCCAGCAGCTCCTATCGGGCGAACCCCAGGGGACTAGCGGGAGAGGCGGATACGCAGTATTTT.

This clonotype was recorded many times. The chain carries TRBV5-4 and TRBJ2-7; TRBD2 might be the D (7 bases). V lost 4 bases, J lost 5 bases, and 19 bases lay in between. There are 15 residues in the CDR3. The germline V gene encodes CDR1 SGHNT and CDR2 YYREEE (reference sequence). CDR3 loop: CASSQPRGAMNEQYF. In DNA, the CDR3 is TGTGCCAGCAGCCAACCACGGGGGGCGATGAACGAGCAGTACTTC. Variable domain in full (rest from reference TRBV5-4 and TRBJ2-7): ETGVTQSPTHLIKTRGQQVTLRCSSQSGHNTVSWYQQALGQGPQFIFQYYREEENGRGNFPPRFSGLQFPNYSSELNVNALELDDSALYLCASSQPRGAMNEQYFGPGTRLTVT.

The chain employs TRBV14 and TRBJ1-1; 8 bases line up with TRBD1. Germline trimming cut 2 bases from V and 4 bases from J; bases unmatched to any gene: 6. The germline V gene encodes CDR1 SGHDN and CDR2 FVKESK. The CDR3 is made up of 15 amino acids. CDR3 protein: CASSQRDRPSTEAFF. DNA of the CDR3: TGTGCCAGCAGCCAACGGGACAGGCCCAGCACTGAAGCTTTCTTT.

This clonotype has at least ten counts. CDR3 in DNA: TGCAGCGTTCGCCGTCCCGGGACAGGGATCGGGGCCAAAAACATTCAGTACTTC. Translating it yields CSVRRPGTGIGAKNIQYF. The genes are TRBV29-1 and TRBJ2-4; 9 nucleotides agree with TRBD1. Germline V CDR1 and CDR2: SQVTM, ANQGSEA. The CDR3 has 18 amino acids. V lost 5 bases and J lost 1; bases outside the gene matches: 15.

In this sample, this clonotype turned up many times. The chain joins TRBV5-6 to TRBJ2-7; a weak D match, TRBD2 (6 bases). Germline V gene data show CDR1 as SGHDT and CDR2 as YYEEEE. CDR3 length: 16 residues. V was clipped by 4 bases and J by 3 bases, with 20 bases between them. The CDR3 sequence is CASSPSTGTGLYEQYF. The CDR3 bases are TGTGCCAGCAGCCCATCAACCGGGACGGGACTCTACGAGCAGTACTTC. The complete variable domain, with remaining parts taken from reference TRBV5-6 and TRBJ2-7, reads DAGVTQSPTHLIKTRGQQVTLRCSPKSGHDTVSWYQQALGQGPQFIFQYYEEEERQRGNFPDRFSGHQFPNYSSELNVNALLLGDSALYLCASSPSTGTGLYEQYFGPGTRLTVT.

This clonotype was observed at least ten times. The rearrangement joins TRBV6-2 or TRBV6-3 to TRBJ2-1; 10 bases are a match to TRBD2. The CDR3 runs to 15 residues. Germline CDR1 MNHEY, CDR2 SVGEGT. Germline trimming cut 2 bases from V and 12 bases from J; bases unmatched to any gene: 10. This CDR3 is CASSYGLAGVRRQFF. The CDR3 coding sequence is TGTGCCAGCAGTTACGGGCTAGCGGGAGTCCGTCGGCAGTTCTTC.

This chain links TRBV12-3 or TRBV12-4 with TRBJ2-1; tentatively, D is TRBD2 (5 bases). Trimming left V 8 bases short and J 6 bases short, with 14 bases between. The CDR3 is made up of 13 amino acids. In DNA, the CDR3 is TGTGCCAGCTTTAATGCTAGCACCAATGAGCAGTTCTTC. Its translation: CASFNASTNEQFF.

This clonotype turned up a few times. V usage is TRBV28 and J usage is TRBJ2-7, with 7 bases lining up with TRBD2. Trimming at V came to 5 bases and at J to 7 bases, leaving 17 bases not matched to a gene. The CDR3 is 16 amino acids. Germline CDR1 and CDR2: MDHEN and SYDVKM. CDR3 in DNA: TGTGCCAGCAGTCTCCCCCTAATGGCGGGAGCTGCAGAGCAGTACTTC. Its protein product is CASSLPLMAGAAEQYF.

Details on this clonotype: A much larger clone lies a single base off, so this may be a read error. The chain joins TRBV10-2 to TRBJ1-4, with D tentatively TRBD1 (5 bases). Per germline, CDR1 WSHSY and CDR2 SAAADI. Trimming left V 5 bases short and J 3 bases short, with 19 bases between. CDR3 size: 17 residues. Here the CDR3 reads CASSRGGFLAANEKLFF. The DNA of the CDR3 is TGCGCCAGCAGTAGGGGCGGTTTCCTCGCGGCTAATGAAAAACTGTTTTTT.

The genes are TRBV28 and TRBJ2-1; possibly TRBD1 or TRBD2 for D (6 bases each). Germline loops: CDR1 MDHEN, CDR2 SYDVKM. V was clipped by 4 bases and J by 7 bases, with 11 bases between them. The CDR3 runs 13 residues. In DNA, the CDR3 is TGTGCCAGCAGTTCAACAGGGAGGAATGAGCAGTTCTTC. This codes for CASSSTGRNEQFF.

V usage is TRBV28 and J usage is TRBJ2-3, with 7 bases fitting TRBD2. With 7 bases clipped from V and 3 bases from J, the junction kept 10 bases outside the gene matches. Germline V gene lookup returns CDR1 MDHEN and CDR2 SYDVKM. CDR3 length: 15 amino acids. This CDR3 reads CASNTHREATDTQYF. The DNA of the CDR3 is TGTGCCAGCAATACTCACCGGGAGGCGACAGATACGCAGTATTTT.

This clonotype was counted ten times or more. CDR3 in DNA: TGTGCCAGCAGTTACGACGGGGGATCGGGTACGCAGTATTTT. Translated: CASSYDGGSGTQYF. V gene TRBV6-6 combines with J gene TRBJ2-3; D possibly corresponds to TRBD2 (6 bases). This CDR3 region has 14 residues. Germline lookup yields CDR1 MNHNY and CDR2 SVGAGI (reference sequence). V lost 2 bases and J lost 8, with 14 bases in between.

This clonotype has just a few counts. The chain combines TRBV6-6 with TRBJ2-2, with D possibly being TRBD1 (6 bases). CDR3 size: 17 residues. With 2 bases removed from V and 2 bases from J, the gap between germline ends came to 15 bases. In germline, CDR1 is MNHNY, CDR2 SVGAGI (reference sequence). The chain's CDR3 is CASSYQRTVTNTGELFF. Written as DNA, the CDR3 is TGTGCCAGCAGTTACCAACGGACAGTAACAAACACCGGGGAGCTGTTTTTT.

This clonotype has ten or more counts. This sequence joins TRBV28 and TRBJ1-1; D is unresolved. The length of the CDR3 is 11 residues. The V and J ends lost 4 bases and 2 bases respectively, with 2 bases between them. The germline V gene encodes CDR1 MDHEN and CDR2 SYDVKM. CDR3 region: CASSSNTEAFF. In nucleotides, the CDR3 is TGTGCCAGCAGTTCAAACACTGAAGCTTTCTTT.

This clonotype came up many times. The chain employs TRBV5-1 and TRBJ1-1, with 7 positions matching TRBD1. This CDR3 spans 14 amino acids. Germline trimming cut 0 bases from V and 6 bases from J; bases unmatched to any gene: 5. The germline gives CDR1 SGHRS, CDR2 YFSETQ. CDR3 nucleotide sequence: TGCGCCAGCAGCTTGGCCTCAACAGGGGCTGAAGCTTTCTTT. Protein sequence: CASSLASTGAEAFF.

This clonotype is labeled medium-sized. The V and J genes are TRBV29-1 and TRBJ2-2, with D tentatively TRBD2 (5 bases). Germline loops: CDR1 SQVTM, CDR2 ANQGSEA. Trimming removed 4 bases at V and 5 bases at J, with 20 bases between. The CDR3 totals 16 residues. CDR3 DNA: TGCAGCGTTGTTCCGGGCTCTAGCTCAGGAACCGGGGAGCTGTTTTTT. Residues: CSVVPGSSSGTGELFF.

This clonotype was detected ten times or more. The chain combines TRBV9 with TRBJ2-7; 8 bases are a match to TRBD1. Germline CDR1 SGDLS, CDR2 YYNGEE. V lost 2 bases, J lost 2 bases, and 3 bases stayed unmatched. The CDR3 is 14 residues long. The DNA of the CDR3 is TGTGCCAGCAGCGTCGGACAGGGAACCTACGAGCAGTACTTC. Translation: CASSVGQGTYEQYF.

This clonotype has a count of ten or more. CDR3 region: CASSYSRADTQYF. The CDR3 region has the DNA TGTGCCAGCAGTTACTCCAGGGCCGATACGCAGTATTTT. V and J are TRBV6-6 and TRBJ2-3; TRBD1 is a possible D gene (5 bases). The ends were cut back, 0 bases at V and 6 bases at J, with 7 bases in the middle. Germline-derived CDR1 and CDR2 are MNHNY and SVGAGI (reference sequence). The CDR3 has 13 amino acids.

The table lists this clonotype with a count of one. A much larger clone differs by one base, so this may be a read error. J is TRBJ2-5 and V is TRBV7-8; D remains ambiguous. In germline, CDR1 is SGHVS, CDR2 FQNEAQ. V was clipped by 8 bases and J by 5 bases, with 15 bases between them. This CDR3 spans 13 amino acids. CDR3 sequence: CASGTLLQETQYF. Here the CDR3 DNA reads TGTGCCAGCGGAACGTTGCTGCAGGAGACCCAGTACTTC. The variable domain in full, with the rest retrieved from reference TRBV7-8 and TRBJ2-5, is GAGVSQSPRYKVAKRGQDVALRCDPISGHVSLFWYQQALGQGPEFLTYFQNEAQLDKSGLPSDRFFAERPEGSVSTLKIQRTQQEDSAVYLCASGTLLQETQYFGPGTRLLVL.

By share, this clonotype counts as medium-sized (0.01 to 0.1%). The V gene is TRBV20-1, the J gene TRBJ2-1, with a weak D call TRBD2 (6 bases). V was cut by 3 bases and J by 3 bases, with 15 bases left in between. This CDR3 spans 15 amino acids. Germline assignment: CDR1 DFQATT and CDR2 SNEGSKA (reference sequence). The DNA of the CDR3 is TGCAGTGCTAGTACGCTCGCGGGACGCTACAATGAGCAGTTCTTC. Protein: CSASTLAGRYNEQFF.

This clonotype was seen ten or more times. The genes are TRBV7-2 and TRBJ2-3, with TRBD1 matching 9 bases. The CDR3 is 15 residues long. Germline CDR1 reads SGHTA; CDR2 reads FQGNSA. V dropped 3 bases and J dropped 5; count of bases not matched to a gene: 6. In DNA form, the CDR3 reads TGTGCCAGCAGCTTCGGACAGGGGATAGGAGATACGCAGTATTTT. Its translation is CASSFGQGIGDTQYF.

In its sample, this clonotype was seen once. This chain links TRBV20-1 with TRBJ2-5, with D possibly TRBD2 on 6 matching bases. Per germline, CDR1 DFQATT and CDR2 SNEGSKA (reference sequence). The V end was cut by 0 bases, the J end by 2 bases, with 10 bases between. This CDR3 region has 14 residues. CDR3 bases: TGCAGTGCTAGAGATCAGGGACTGCAAGAGACCCAGTACTTC. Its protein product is CSARDQGLQETQYF.